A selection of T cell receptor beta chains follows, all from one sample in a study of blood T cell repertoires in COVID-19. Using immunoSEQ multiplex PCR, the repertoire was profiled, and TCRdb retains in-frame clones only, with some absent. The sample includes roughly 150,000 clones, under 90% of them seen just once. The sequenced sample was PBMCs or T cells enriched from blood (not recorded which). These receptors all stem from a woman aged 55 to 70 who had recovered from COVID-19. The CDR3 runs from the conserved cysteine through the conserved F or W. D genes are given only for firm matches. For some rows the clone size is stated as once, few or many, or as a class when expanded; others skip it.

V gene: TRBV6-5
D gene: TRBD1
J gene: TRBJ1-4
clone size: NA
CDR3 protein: CASRRGQALNEKLFF
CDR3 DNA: TGTGCCAGCCGGCGCGGACAGGCCCTTAATGAAAAACTGTTTTTT

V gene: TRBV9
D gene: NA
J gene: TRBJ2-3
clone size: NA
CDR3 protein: CASSVGPDTQYF
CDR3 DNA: TGTGCCAGCAGCGTAGGGCCAGATACGCAGTATTTT

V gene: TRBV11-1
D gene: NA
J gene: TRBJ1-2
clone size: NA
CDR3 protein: CASSEQGQQYGYTF
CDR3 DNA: TGTGCCAGCAGCGAGCAAGGACAACAGTATGGCTACACCTTC

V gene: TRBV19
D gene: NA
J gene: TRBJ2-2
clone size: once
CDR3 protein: CASRARGTGELFF
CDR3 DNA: TGTGCCAGTAGGGCCAGGGGAACCGGGGAGCTGTTTTTT

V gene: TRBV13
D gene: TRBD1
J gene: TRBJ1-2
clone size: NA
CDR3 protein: CASSGGTGVYGYTF
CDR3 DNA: TGTGCCAGCAGCGGCGGGACAGGGGTATATGGCTACACCTTC

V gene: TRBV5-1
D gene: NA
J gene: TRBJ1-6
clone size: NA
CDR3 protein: CASSTGGNNSPLHF
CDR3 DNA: TGCGCCAGCAGCACGGGCGGGAATAATTCACCCCTCCACTTT

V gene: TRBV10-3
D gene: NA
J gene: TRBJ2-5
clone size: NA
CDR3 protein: CAISEFSSVQETQYF
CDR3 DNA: TGTGCCATCAGTGAGTTTTCTAGCGTCCAAGAGACCCAGTACTTC

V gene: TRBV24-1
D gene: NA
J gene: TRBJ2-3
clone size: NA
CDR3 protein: CATSAADTQYF
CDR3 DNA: TGTGCCACCAGTGCCGCAGATACGCAGTATTTT

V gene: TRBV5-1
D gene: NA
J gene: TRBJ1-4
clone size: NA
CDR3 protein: CASSSGRGNEKLFF
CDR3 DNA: TGCGCCAGCAGCTCAGGACGGGGAAATGAAAAACTGTTTTTT

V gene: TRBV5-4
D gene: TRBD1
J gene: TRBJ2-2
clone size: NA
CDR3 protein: CASSNGGNRGYTGELFF
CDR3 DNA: TGTGCCAGCAGCAATGGGGGGAACAGGGGGTACACCGGGGAGCTGTTTTTT

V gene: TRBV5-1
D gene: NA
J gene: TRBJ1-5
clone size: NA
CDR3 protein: CASSPDGGYNQPQHF
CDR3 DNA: TGCGCCAGCAGCCCCGACGGGGGGTATAATCAGCCCCAGCATTTT

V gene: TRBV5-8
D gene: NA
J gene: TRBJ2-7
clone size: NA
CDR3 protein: CASSLRPGQTYEQYF
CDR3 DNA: TGTGCCAGCAGCTTGAGACCCGGACAGACCTACGAGCAGTACTTC

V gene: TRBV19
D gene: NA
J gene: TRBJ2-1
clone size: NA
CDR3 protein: CASSIAGLYNEQFF
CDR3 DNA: TGTGCCAGTAGTATAGCGGGACTGTACAATGAGCAGTTCTTC

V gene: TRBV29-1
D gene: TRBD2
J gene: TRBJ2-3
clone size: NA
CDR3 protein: CSVEDRGRLAGITDTQYF
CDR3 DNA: TGCAGCGTTGAAGACCGAGGGAGACTAGCGGGGATCACAGATACGCAGTATTTT